This T cell receptor (beta chain) was obtained from a study of blood T cell repertoires in COVID-19 (dated by TCRdb to about 2020). Regarding the research as a whole: The collaborator samples originated in the United States, Italy and Spain and spanned the acute and convalescent phases of COVID-19. HLA class I and class II types, where available, came from metadata supplied by the sample provider rather than from assay-based typing. Subjects who had been exposed to COVID-19, were actively infected with it, or had recovered from it provided the deeply sampled blood TCRbeta repertoires that made up the dataset. Samples came from the ongoing ImmuneRACE study (first 160 participants) plus 1,254 subjects from 6 global collaborators. The sample metadata nearly always contained a de-identified subject ID, COVID-19 status, age in years and sex. The repertoires were released in a freely available public database intended as a resource for research on the immune response to SARS-CoV-2. The material from the prospective study consisted of cDNA or gDNA derived from T cells, B-cell-depleted T cells, or PBMCs.

What the study reported, not specific to this receptor: The quantity of clinical and demographic metadata differed by source and by participant and was supplied without curation.

Remarks on this clone: Its antigen has not been determined. Base qualities are not provided; no much larger clone lies one nucleotide away.

Each collaborating institution followed its own protocols to collect whole blood in K2EDTA tubes. For TCRbeta analysis, collaborator samples were shipped as frozen whole blood, as isolated PBMCs, or as DNA extracted from either sample type. TCRbeta CDR3 regions were amplified from genomic DNA using the immunoSEQ Assay, a bias-controlled multiplex PCR. From the authors' description of their analysis: Nucleated cell counts per sample were estimated from amplification of reference gene primers within the assay. To quantify the absolute abundance of each unique TCRbeta CDR3 rearrangement, sequence reads were collapsed and filtered. For each sample, productive Simpson clonality was calculated by taking the square root of Simpson's diversity index across productive rearrangements. TCRdb took over this immuneACCESS table, retaining in-frame rearrangements with V and J assigned. Such tables are incomplete; in checked studies, under half of the missing clones stem from an unresolved V gene, and the remainder is unexplained. The DNA gave D and trimming, while V, J and clone size come from that table. For this sample the table gives approximately 81,000 clones, of which roughly 91% were detected only once. Of the sample, 1.9% is held by the ten largest clones.

Trimming takes 6 bases from V and 4 bases from J, and the germline ends sit 16 bases apart. As encoded in the germline V gene, CDR1 is SNHLY while CDR2 is FYNNEI. CDR3 length: 15 amino acids, cysteine to phenylalanine. Just CDR3 DNA is preserved here, 45 bases in frame from base 1. This receptor was taken from a woman aged 50 to 60 in a cohort sampled during active COVID-19. Recombination connected TRBV2 to TRBJ2-1, with a tentative D gene TRBD1 over 6 matching bases. The specimen was peripheral blood. DNA sequence: TGTGCCAGCAGCACCGGGACAACCTTATACAATGAGCAGTTCTTC. Translated, this is CASSTGTTLYNEQFF.